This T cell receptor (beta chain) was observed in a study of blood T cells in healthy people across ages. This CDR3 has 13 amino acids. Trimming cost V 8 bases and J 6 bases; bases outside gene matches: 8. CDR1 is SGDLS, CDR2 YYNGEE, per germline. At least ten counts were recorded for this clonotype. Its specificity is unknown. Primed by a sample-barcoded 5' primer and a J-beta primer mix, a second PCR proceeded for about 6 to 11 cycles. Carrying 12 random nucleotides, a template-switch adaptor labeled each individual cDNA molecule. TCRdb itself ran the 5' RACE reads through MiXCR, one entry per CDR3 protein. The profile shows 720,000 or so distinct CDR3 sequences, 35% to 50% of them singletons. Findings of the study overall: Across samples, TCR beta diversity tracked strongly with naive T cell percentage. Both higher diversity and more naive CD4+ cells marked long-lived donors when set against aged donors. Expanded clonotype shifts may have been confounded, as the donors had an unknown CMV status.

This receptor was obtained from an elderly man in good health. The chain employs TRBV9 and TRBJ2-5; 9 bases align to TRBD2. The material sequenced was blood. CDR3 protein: CARALGLAKTQYF. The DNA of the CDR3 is TGTGCCAGAGCGCTTGGACTAGCGAAGACCCAGTACTTC.